The 19 T cell receptor beta chains given below trace back to one sample, sequenced in a study of T cell responses to AZD1222 COVID-19 vaccine. Some clones are missing from TCRdb's copy, which holds only in-frame ones; the method was immunoSEQ multiplex PCR. In the table there are some 100,000 clones, approximately 90% of which are singletons. The sequences come from peripheral blood, collected on day 0 of AZD1222 vaccination. These receptors were obtained from an adult in good health.

The chain couples TRBV6-5 to TRBJ2-7; 11 bases align to TRBD2. After removal of 7 bases from V and 2 bases from J, the junction contained 4 bases not matched to a gene. The germline CDR1 and CDR2 sequences are MNHEY and SVGAGI. The CDR3 consists of 14 residues. The CDR3 nucleotides read TGTGCCAGCACCGGACTAGCGGGCCCCTACGAGCAGTACTTC. It specifies CASTGLAGPYEQYF.

The CDR3, as DNA: TGTGCCAGCTCACCGGCGGCTAGCACAGATACGCAGTATTTT. The encoded protein is CASSPAASTDTQYF. The V and J genes are TRBV18 and TRBJ2-3; the D is unclear. Germline V lookup: CDR1 KGHSH, CDR2 LQKENI. V was trimmed by 3 bases and J by 0 bases, leaving 7 bases between them. The CDR3 loop spans 14 amino acids.

The rearrangement uses TRBV19 and TRBJ1-2; maybe TRBD1 (5 bases). CDR1 LNHDA and CDR2 SQIVND come from the germline V gene (reference sequence). The CDR3 runs to 15 residues. The V and J ends lost 5 bases and 2 bases respectively, with 15 bases between them. DNA for the CDR3: TGTGCCAGTAGTCCTATCCTCAGGACAAACTATGGCTACACCTTC. This sequence encodes CASSPILRTNYGYTF.

The genes are TRBV5-8 and TRBJ2-3; weak D call: TRBD2 (6 bases). This CDR3 contains 14 residues. Germline CDR1 reads SGHTS; CDR2 reads YDEGEE. The V end was cut by 4 bases, the J end by 2 bases, with 11 bases between. CDR3 sequence: CASSQGGFTDTQYF. CDR3 in DNA: TGTGCCAGCAGCCAGGGAGGTTTCACAGATACGCAGTATTTT.

In DNA, the CDR3 is TGTGCCAGCCGGGGTGGGGGGCGAGGCTACACCTTC. Its translation is CASRGGGRGYTF. The rearrangement links TRBV27 to TRBJ1-2, with a tentative D call TRBD1 (6 bases). In germline, CDR1 is MNHEY, CDR2 SMNVEV (reference sequence). The ends were cut back, 8 bases at V and 8 bases at J, with 15 bases in the middle. This CDR3 region has 12 residues.

V usage is TRBV10-3 and J usage is TRBJ2-5, with D perhaps being TRBD1 or TRBD2 (5 bases each). The germline V and J ends were trimmed by 7 bases and 5 bases, with 14 bases remaining between them. CDR1 and CDR2 from the germline V gene are ENHRY and SYGVKD. The CDR3 is made up of 13 amino acids. The CDR3 coding sequence is TGTGCCATCACACCGGGGCCCGGGGAGACCCAGTACTTC. Translated: CAITPGPGETQYF.

The chain links TRBV6-4 to TRBJ2-3; TRBD2 agrees at 7 bases. There are 13 residues in the CDR3. Germline CDR1 MRHNA, CDR2 SNTAGT. J gave up 5 bases and V 9 bases, and 8 bases lay outside the gene matches. The DNA of the CDR3 is TGTGCCAGTGGACTAGATTTGGGAGATACGCAGTATTTT. The encoded protein is CASGLDLGDTQYF.

The chain is built from TRBV5-4 and TRBJ1-1; no firm D call. The CDR3 is 14 residues long. The germline gives CDR1 SGHNT, CDR2 YYREEE (reference sequence). Trimming shortened V by 4 bases and J by 1 base, and 11 bases separated the two germline ends. The CDR3 loop is CASSPGQQNTEAFF. DNA of the CDR3: TGTGCCAGCAGCCCTGGGCAGCAGAACACTGAAGCTTTCTTT.

The chain employs TRBV5-1 and TRBJ1-1; unclear D gene. V gave up 0 bases and J gave up 3 bases, with 9 bases separating them. Germline CDR1 and CDR2: SGHRS and YFSETQ. The CDR3 consists of 14 residues. The CDR3 DNA is TGCGCCAGCAGCTTGGTTGGCACAGACACTGAAGCTTTCTTT. The encoded protein is CASSLVGTDTEAFF.

The chain recombines TRBV9 with TRBJ1-1; possibly TRBD1 for D (6 bases). The V gene lost 1 base and the J gene lost 2 bases, with 12 bases spanning the gap. This CDR3 comprises 15 residues. From germline, CDR1 is SGDLS and CDR2 YYNGEE. The CDR3 spells CASSVTGQLNTEAFF. The DNA for the CDR3 is TGTGCCAGCAGCGTAACTGGACAGCTTAACACTGAAGCTTTCTTT.

This clone has a single count. The J gene is TRBJ1-3, the V gene TRBV14, with D perhaps TRBD1 (6 bases). The CDR3 has 17 amino acids. V shed 1 base and J shed 1 base, with 14 bases lying between them. Germline-derived CDR1 and CDR2 are SGHDN and FVKESK. This CDR3 reads CASSQGWGHASGNTIYF. The CDR3 region has the DNA TGTGCCAGCAGCCAAGGGTGGGGGCACGCGTCTGGAAACACCATATATTTT.

The V and J genes are TRBV5-1 and TRBJ1-5; perhaps TRBD1 as D (5 bases). Germline V gene lookup returns CDR1 SGHRS and CDR2 YFSETQ. Trimming took off 5 bases at V and 0 bases at J, with 15 bases between the two ends. The CDR3 length is 16 residues. CDR3 amino acids: CASRPGAGDSNQPQHF. The DNA of the CDR3 is TGCGCCAGCAGACCCGGGGCGGGAGATAGCAATCAGCCCCAGCATTTT.

The rearrangement links TRBV7-3 to TRBJ2-1, with D hard to call. V lost 5 bases and J lost 3, with 2 bases in between. CDR3 length: 11 amino acids. CDR1 and CDR2 (germline): SGHTA, FQGTGA. CDR3 bases: TGTGCCAGCAGCGACTACAATGAGCAGTTCTTC. This sequence encodes CASSDYNEQFF.

The V gene is TRBV6-5, the J gene TRBJ2-2; 10 bases match TRBD2. The CDR3 loop spans 15 amino acids. CDR1 is MNHEY and CDR2 is SVGAGI in the germline V gene. The J segment lost 3 bases and the V segment lost 5 bases, leaving 3 bases of the junction unmatched. The CDR3 DNA reads as TGTGCCAGCAGTCAGCGGGGGGGGTACACCGGGGAGCTGTTTTTT. Protein product: CASSQRGGYTGELFF.

The chain links TRBV9 to TRBJ2-5; 8 nucleotides agree with TRBD2. CDR3 size: 15 residues. The germline gives CDR1 SGDLS, CDR2 YYNGEE. V shed 0 bases and J 2 bases; nucleotides not matched to a gene: 3. CDR3 DNA: TGTGCCAGCAGCGTAGTCGCTAGCGGGCAAGAGACCCAGTACTTC. Amino acids: CASSVVASGQETQYF.

The genes are TRBV5-1 and TRBJ1-6; possible D gene TRBD1, 5 bases. CDR1 and CDR2 (germline): SGHRS, YFSETQ. V lost 3 bases and J lost 6, with 13 bases in between. The CDR3 is made up of 15 amino acids. CDR3 amino acids: CASSSSGVGNSPLHF. CDR3 nucleotide sequence: TGCGCCAGCAGCTCTTCGGGGGTGGGTAATTCACCCCTCCACTTT.

The rearrangement uses TRBV6-6 and TRBJ1-1, with a weak D call TRBD1 (5 bases). The ends were cut back, 7 bases at V and 4 bases at J, with 13 bases in the middle. The CDR3 totals 13 residues. Germline V gene lookup returns CDR1 MNHNY and CDR2 SVGAGI (reference sequence). CDR3 in amino acids: CASIRQRTTEAFF. DNA of the CDR3: TGTGCCAGCATAAGACAGAGGACCACTGAAGCTTTCTTT.

V usage is TRBV5-1 and J usage is TRBJ1-5; the D gene is possibly TRBD1 (6 bases). The CDR3 runs 15 residues. V was pared by 4 bases and J by 6 bases, with 17 bases between. In germline, CDR1 is SGHRS, CDR2 YFSETQ. CDR3 in amino acids: CASSRDGGASQPQHF. The CDR3 DNA sequence: TGCGCCAGCAGCAGGGACGGGGGCGCGAGTCAGCCCCAGCATTTT. Full variable domain (remainder filled in from reference TRBV5-1 and TRBJ1-5): KAGVTQTPRYLIKTRGQQVTLSCSPISGHRSVSWYQQTPGQGLQFLFEYFSETQRNKGNFPGRFSGRQFSNSRSEMNVSTLELGDSALYLCASSRDGGASQPQHFGDGTRLSIL.

The V and J genes are TRBV5-5 and TRBJ1-1; D is possibly TRBD1 (6 bases). The CDR3 covers 14 residues. The V gene lost 4 bases and the J gene lost 1 base, with 11 bases spanning the gap. The germline gives CDR1 SGHKS, CDR2 YYEKEE (reference sequence). CDR3 in amino acids: CASSRDTTNTEAFF. The CDR3 DNA follows: TGTGCCAGCAGCAGGGACACCACGAACACTGAAGCTTTCTTT.